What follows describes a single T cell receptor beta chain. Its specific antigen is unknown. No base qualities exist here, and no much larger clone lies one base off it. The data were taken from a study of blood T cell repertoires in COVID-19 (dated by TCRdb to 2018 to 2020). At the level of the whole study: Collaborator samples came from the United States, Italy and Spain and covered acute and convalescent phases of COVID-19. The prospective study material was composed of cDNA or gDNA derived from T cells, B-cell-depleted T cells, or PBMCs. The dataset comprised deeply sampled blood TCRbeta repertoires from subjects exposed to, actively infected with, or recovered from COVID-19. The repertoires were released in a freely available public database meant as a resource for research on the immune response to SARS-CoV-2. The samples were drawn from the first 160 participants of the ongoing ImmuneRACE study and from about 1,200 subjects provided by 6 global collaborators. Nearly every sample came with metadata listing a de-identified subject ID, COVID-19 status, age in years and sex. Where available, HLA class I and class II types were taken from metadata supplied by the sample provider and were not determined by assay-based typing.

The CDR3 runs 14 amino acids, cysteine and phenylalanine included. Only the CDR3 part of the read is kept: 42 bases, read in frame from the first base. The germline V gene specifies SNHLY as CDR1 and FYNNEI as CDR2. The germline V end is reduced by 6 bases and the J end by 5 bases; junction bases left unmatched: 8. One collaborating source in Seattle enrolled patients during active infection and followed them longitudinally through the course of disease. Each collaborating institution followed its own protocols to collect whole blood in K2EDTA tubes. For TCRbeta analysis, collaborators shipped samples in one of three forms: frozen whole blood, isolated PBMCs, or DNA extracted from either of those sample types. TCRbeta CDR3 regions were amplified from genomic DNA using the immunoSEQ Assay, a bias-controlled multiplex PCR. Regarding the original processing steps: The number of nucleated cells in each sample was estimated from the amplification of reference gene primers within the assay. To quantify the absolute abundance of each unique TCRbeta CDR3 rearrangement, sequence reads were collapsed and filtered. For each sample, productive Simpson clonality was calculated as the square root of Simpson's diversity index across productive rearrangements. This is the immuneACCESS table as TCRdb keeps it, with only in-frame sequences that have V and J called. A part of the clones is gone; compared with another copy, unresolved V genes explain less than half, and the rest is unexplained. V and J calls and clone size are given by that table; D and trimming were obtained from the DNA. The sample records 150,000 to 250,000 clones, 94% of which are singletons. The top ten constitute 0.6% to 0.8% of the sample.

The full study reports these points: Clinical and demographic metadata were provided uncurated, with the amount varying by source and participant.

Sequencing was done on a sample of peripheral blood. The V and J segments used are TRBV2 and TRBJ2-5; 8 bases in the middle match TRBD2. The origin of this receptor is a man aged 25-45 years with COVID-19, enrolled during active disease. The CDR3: CASSLRGGGETQYF. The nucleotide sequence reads TGTGCCAGCAGCCTTCGGGGGGGCGGGGAGACCCAGTACTTC.